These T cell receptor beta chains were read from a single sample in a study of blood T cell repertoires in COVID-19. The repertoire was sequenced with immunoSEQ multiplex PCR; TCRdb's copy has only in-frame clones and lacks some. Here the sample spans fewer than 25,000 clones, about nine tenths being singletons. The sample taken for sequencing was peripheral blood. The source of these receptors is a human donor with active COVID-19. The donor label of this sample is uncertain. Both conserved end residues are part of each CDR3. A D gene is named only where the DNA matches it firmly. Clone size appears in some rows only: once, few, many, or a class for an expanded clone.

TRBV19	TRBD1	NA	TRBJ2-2	TGTGCCAGTATCGCGACAGGGGGGTGGACCGGGGAGCTGTTTTTT	CASIATGGWTGELFF
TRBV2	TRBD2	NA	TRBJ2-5	TGTGCCAGCAGGGAGCTAGCGGGGAGGGGGGAGACCCAGTACTTC	CASRELAGRGETQYF
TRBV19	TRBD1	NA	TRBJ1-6	TGTGCCAGTACCCCTATGACAGGGTTGAATTCACCCCTCCACTTT	CASTPMTGLNSPLHF
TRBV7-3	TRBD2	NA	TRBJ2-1	TGTGCCAGCAGCCCTTTCCCCAGGGAGGGGAATGAGCAGTTCTTC	CASSPFPREGNEQFF
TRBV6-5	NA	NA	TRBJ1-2	TGTGCCAGCACCACCGGGGGATCATATGGCTACACCTTC	CASTTGGSYGYTF
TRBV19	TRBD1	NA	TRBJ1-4	TGTGCCAGTAGCCGAAACCGGGACAGCAATGAAAAACTGTTTTTT	CASSRNRDSNEKLFF
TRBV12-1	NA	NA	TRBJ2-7	TGTGCCAGCAGCTCGGAGAGGCGGGAGTCCTACGAGCAGTACTTC	CASSSERRESYEQYF
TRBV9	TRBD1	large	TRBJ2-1	TGTGCCAGCAGCCCTAGAGGTGGACAGGGGAACAATGAGCAGTTCTTC	CASSPRGGQGNNEQFF
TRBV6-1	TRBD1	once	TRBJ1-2	TGTGCCAGCAGTGAGACAGGGGCGGCTAACTATGGCTACACCTTC	CASSETGAANYGYTF
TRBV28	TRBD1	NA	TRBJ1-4	TGTGCCTACGGACAGGCAACTAATGAAAAACTGTTTTTT	CAYGQATNEKLFF
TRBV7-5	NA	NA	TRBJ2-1	TGTTCACAGGGGTGGCAGTTCTTC	CSQGWQFF
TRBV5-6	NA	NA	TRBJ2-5	TGTGCCAGCAGCTTGGATTCCAGGGAAGAGACCCAGTACTTC	CASSLDSREETQYF
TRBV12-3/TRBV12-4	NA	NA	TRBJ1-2	TGTGCCAGCAGGGGGACTCCGGAAGGTGGCTACACCTTC	CASRGTPEGGYTF
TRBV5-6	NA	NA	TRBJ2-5	TGTGCCAGCAGCTTGTCGGAGACCCAGTACTTC	CASSLSETQYF
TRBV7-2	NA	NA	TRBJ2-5	TGTGCCAGCAGCTTAGCGCGTGTAGAGACCCAGTACTTC	CASSLARVETQYF
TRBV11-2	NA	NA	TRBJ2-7	TGTGCCAGCAGCCTACTGACAGAAACCTACGAGCAGTACTTC	CASSLLTETYEQYF
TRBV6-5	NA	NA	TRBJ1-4	TGTGCCAGCGGGATGGGGGGGGCACCTAATGAAAAACTGTTTTTT	CASGMGGAPNEKLFF
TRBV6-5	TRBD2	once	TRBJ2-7	TGTGCCAGCAGGAAGAATAGCGGGAACTCCTACGAGCAGTACTTC	CASRKNSGNSYEQYF
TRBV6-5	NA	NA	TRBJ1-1	TGTGCCATCAAACAACCGGGTAGAACTGAAGCTTTCTTT	CAIKQPGRTEAFF
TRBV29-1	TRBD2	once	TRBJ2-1	TGCAGCGTTGAAGGATGGCGGGAGGTTTACAATGAGCAGTTCTTC	CSVEGWREVYNEQFF
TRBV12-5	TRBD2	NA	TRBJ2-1	TGTGCTAGTGGTTTGGTACGGGAGGGGGAGCAGTTCTTC	CASGLVREGEQFF
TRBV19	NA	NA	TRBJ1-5	TGTGCCAGTAGCGGCGAGCAGGGCAGGGTTGGCAATCAGCCCCAGCATTTT	CASSGEQGRVGNQPQHF
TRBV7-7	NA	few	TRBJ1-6	TGTGCTAGCAGCTTAGCGGGCCCCGAGTCGAACTCCTATAATTCACCCCTCCACTTT	CASSLAGPESNSYNSPLHF
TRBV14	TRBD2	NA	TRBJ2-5	TGTGCCAGCAGCCAAGTTTCGGGAGGTCGTACTGGGACCCAGTACTTC	CASSQVSGGRTGTQYF
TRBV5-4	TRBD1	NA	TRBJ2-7	TGTGCCAGCAGCCCCAACCCGGGACAGGGGATGGTGGAGCAGTACTTC	CASSPNPGQGMVEQYF
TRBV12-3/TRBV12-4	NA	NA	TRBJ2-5	TGTGCCAGCAGCGTGGACATTCAAGAGACCCAGTACTTC	CASSVDIQETQYF
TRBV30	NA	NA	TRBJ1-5	TGTGCCTGGAGTGTTAATTACGGTTCCCTCAATCAGCCCCAGCATTTT	CAWSVNYGSLNQPQHF
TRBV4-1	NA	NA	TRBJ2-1	TGCGCCAGCAGCCAAGCTCCGGGCTCCTACAATGAGCAGTTCTTC	CASSQAPGSYNEQFF
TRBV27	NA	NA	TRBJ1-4	TGTGCCAGCAGTTTTGACCCAACAGGGTTCAATGAAAAACTGTTTTTT	CASSFDPTGFNEKLFF
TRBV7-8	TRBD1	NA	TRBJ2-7	TGTGCCAGCAGCTTAGTCATCAGGGGGTGGGAGCAGTACTTC	CASSLVIRGWEQYF
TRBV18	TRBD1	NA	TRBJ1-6	TGTGCCAGCTCACCAGACAGGGTGGGAATCTACAATTCACCCCTCCACTTT	CASSPDRVGIYNSPLHF
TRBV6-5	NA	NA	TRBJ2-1	TGTGCCAGCACTGCGGGGGCGGGGGAGGCTCAGTTCTTC	CASTAGAGEAQFF
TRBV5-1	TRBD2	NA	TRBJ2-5	TGCGCCAGCAGCTTGAAAAGATTGGAACTAGCGGGAGAGGTGACCCAGTACTTC	CASSLKRLELAGEVTQYF
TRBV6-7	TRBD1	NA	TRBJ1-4	TGTGCCAGCAGACCCTTGACAGGGGGAGGAGAAAAACTGTTTTTT	CASRPLTGGGEKLFF
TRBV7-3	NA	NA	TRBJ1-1	TGTGCCAGCAGCTTAGGAGAAAACACTGAAGCTTTCTTT	CASSLGENTEAFF
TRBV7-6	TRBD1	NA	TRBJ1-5	TGTGCCAGCAGCTTAGGGACAGGGGGCGCAGGTCAGCCCCAGCATTTT	CASSLGTGGAGQPQHF
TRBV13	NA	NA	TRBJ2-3	TGTGCCAGCAGCTCGGGGTGGGGGGGCACAGATACGCAGTATTTT	CASSSGWGGTDTQYF
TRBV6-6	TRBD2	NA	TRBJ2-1	TGTGCCAGCACCTTCACGGGGGGGGGCTCCTACAATGAGCAGTTCTTC	CASTFTGGGSYNEQFF
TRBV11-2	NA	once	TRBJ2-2	TGTGCCAGCAGCTTCGCCTGGGGGGGACAGAACACCGGGGAGCTGTTTTTT	CASSFAWGGQNTGELFF
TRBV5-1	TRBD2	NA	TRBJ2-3	TGCGCCAGCAGCCCTAGCGGGGGTACGGGATATACGCAGTATTTT	CASSPSGGTGYTQYF
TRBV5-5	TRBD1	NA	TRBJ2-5	TGTGCCAGCAGCCTGGGGGGACAGGGCCTAAAAGAGACCCAGTACTTC	CASSLGGQGLKETQYF
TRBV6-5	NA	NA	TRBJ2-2	TGTGCCAGCAGTTACTCGATAACAGTCCGCACCGGGGAGCTGTTTTTT	CASSYSITVRTGELFF
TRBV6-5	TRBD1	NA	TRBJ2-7	TGTGCCAGCAGTTACTGGCCGGGACAGGGGTCCTACGAGCAGTACTTC	CASSYWPGQGSYEQYF
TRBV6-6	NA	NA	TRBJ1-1	TGTGCCAGCAGTGACCTCGAGGTGGAGGCTTTCTTT	CASSDLEVEAFF
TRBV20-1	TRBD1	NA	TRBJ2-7	TGCAGTGCTAGTCGGACAGGGGGCAGCCTGATGTACTTC	CSASRTGGSLMYF
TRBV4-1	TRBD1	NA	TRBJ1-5	TGCGCCAGCAGCCAAGTTCTCGAGACAGGGATTGGGGCATGCAATCAGCCCCAGCATTTT	CASSQVLETGIGACNQPQHF
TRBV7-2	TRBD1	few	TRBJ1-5	TGTGCCAGCAGCTTATACGGGACAGGGGGCAATCAGCCCCAGCATTTT	CASSLYGTGGNQPQHF
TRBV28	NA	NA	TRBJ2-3	TGTGCCAGCACCACCCCTAATACGCAGTATTTT	CASTTPNTQYF
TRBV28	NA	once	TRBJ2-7	TGTGCCAGCAGTACTAACACGGGGGAGCAGTACTTC	CASSTNTGEQYF
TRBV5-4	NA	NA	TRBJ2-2	TGTGCCAGCAGCGGCGCGTTAGGGGCCACCGGGGAGCTGTTTTTT	CASSGALGATGELFF
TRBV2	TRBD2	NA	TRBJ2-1	TGTGCCAGCAGTGAGGGAGGGCGAGTGGGAAATGAGCAGTTCTTC	CASSEGGRVGNEQFF
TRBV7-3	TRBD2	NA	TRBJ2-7	TGTGCCAGCAGCTTAGGACTAGCGTGCCCTCGCTACGAGCAGTACTTC	CASSLGLACPRYEQYF
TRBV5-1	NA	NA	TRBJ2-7	TGCGCCAGCAGCTTGGACCCAGGCTCCTACGAGCAGTACTTC	CASSLDPGSYEQYF
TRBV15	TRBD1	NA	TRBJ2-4	TGTGCCACCAGCAGAGGGACAGGGGGAAACATTCAGTACTTC	CATSRGTGGNIQYF
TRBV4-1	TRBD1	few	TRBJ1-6	TGCGCCAGCAGCCGGACAGGGGATAATTCACCCCTCCACTTT	CASSRTGDNSPLHF
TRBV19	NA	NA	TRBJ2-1	TGTGCCAGTAGTCAGGAATACAATGAGCAGTTCTTC	CASSQEYNEQFF
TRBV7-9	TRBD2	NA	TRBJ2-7	TGTGCCAGCAGCTCTCACCGTACTAGCGGGGTGACCTCCTACGAGCAGTACTTC	CASSSHRTSGVTSYEQYF
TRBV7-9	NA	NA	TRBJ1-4	TGTGCCAGCAGCTTAGCGGGGGCAGTTAATGAAAAACTGTTTTTT	CASSLAGAVNEKLFF
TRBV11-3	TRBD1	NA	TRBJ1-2	TGTGCCAGCAGCTTAGGCCCCCAAGGACAGGGGGCGTACGGCTACACCTTC	CASSLGPQGQGAYGYTF